This passage covers 5 T cell receptor beta chains from one sample sequenced in a study of technical replicates of blood from a handful of donors. The protocol was immunoSEQ multiplex PCR, while the TCRdb copy is restricted to in-frame clones and leaves out a portion. Of about 61,000 clones detected, 97% appear once; the ten largest clones hold approximately 0.21%. The sample consisted of T cells isolated from PBMCs. The origin of the receptors is a human donor in good health.

CDR3 sequence: CSVAGTARDSQYF. As DNA, the CDR3 is TGCAGCGTAGCCGGGACAGCAAGAGATAGCCAGTACTTC. This chain connects TRBV29-1 to TRBJ2-5; 7 nucleotides agree with TRBD1. Germline V CDR1 and CDR2: SQVTM, ANQGSEA. V shed 6 bases and J 10 bases; nucleotides not matched to a gene: 14. The CDR3 contains 13 residues.

The V and J genes are TRBV7-8 and TRBJ2-3, with 7 bases aligning to TRBD2. Germline CDR1 is SGHVS and CDR2 is FQNEAQ. The CDR3 is 15 residues long. The trim removed 5 bases at V and 5 bases at J, leaving 10 bases unmatched. Written as DNA, the CDR3 is TGTGCCAGCAGCCTATGGGGGGGGAGCCTAGATACGCAGTATTTT. Amino acid sequence: CASSLWGGSLDTQYF. Drawing the rest from reference TRBV7-8 and TRBJ2-3, the complete variable domain is GAGVSQSPRYKVAKRGQDVALRCDPISGHVSLFWYQQALGQGPEFLTYFQNEAQLDKSGLPSDRFFAERPEGSVSTLKIQRTQQEDSAVYLCASSLWGGSLDTQYFGPGTRLTVL.

CDR3 loop: CASSVDWEQFF. For the CDR3, the DNA is TGTGCCAGCAGCGTAGACTGGGAGCAGTTCTTC. The chain uses TRBV9 and TRBJ2-1; no reliable D call. This CDR3 has 11 amino acids. V was trimmed by 0 bases and J by 10 bases, leaving 5 bases between them. Germline CDR1 is SGDLS and CDR2 is YYNGEE.

V gene TRBV30 combines with J gene TRBJ1-5, with D perhaps TRBD1 (5 bases). V lost 2 bases, J lost 1 base, and 9 bases lay in between. The CDR3 is 14 amino acids. CDR1 GTSNPN and CDR2 SVGIG come from the germline V gene (reference sequence). The CDR3 spells CAWSKAGSNQPQHF. Here the CDR3 DNA reads TGTGCCTGGAGTAAAGCAGGGAGCAATCAGCCCCAGCATTTT.

This chain joins TRBV6-6 and TRBJ1-6; TRBD1 agrees at 7 bases. The CDR3 is 15 amino acids. Looked up from germline, CDR1 is MNHNY and CDR2 is SVGAGI (reference sequence). With 3 bases clipped from V and 7 bases from J, the junction kept 6 bases outside the gene matches. CDR3 loop: CASSYGQARNSPLHF. CDR3 DNA sequence: TGTGCCAGCAGTTATGGACAGGCTAGGAATTCACCCCTCCACTTT.